These 2 T cell receptor beta chains share one sample of origin, sequenced in a study of blood T cell repertoires in COVID-19 (TCRdb year 2020). Libraries were built with the immunoSEQ multiplex PCR assay. The table comes from immuneACCESS by way of TCRdb, which keeps in-frame sequences with V and J called. Part of the clones is missing from these tables; in studies checked, under half for an unresolved V gene and the rest for unknown reasons. Here the sample has about 240,000 clones; about four fifths occur a single time. More than 9.5% of the sample is taken by the ten largest. The sample was peripheral blood. Receptor source: a woman of 80 years or more with acute or convalescent COVID-19.

This chain connects TRBV3-1 (or the pseudogene TRBV3-2) to TRBJ2-2; D ambiguous. This CDR3 spans 15 amino acids. V lost 4 bases and J 1 base, leaving 10 bases between the germline ends. Germline CDR1 and CDR2: LGHDT and YNNKEL (reference sequence). In DNA form, the CDR3 reads TGTGCCAGCAGCCCCTCCCGGTTGAACACCGGGGAGCTGTTTTTT. Its translation: CASSPSRLNTGELFF.

The chain couples TRBV24-1 to TRBJ1-2; D is ambiguous. Germline CDR1 is KGHDR and CDR2 is SFDVKD. V shed 2 bases and J shed 0 bases, with 9 bases lying between them. CDR3 size: 15 residues. This CDR3 is CATSDSGRTNYGYTF. DNA of the CDR3: TGTGCCACCAGTGATTCCGGGAGGACTAACTATGGCTACACCTTC.